Listed here are 16 T cell receptor beta chains from one sample, sequenced in a study of glioma-infiltrating T cells after dendritic cell vaccination. Repertoires were generated with immunoSEQ multiplex PCR, while TCRdb's copy carries only in-frame clones and drops some. The table records approximately 82,000 clones, 85% to 90% of them present only once. The source was blood, collected before dendritic cell vaccination. These receptors were taken from a human donor with glioblastoma.

This rearrangement joins TRBV6-5 to TRBJ1-2, with D possibly being TRBD1 (6 bases). The CDR3 spans 12 residues. V dropped 6 bases and J dropped 6 bases, with 11 bases sitting between them. CDR1 and CDR2 (germline): MNHEY, SVGAGI. CDR3 sequence reads: CASSGDNHGYTF. The CDR3 DNA is TGTGCCAGCAGCGGGGACAATCATGGCTACACCTTC.

The chain carries TRBV4-1 and TRBJ2-7; 7 bases align to TRBD2. This CDR3 has 13 residues. Looked up from germline, CDR1 is MGHRA and CDR2 is YSYEKL. The V and J ends lost 2 bases and 5 bases, in that order; junction bases with no gene match: 3. DNA for the CDR3: TGCGCCAGCAGCCAACCAGGGACTAACGAGCAGTACTTC. It translates to CASSQPGTNEQYF.

V usage is TRBV6-1 and J usage is TRBJ2-7; possibly TRBD1 for D (6 bases). The CDR3 is 14 amino acids. Deletions cut 8 bases from V and 3 bases from J, with 17 bases between. Germline-derived CDR1 and CDR2 are MNHNS and SASEGT. CDR3 sequence: CASGVGQTIYEQYF. CDR3 DNA sequence: TGTGCCAGCGGGGTTGGACAGACAATCTACGAGCAGTACTTC.

This chain connects TRBV19 to TRBJ2-1; D might be TRBD2 (6 bases). Trimming took off 6 bases at V and 5 bases at J, with 17 bases between the two ends. The CDR3 spans 15 residues. Germline CDR1 and CDR2: LNHDA and SQIVND (reference sequence). The CDR3 reads CASRSQSAGNNEQFF. The CDR3 DNA reads as TGTGCCAGTAGGAGTCAATCGGCGGGGAACAATGAGCAGTTCTTC.

The CDR3 DNA is TGTGCCAGCTCACCACCGCACAGGGTAAAACCTGAAGCTTTCTTT. Translating gives CASSPPHRVKPEAFF. The chain is built from TRBV18 and TRBJ1-1; weak D call: TRBD1 (6 bases). Germline assignment: CDR1 KGHSH and CDR2 LQKENI. Trimming took 0 bases from V and 6 from J, leaving 14 bases between them. The CDR3 spans 15 residues.

The V gene is TRBV11-2, the J gene TRBJ2-7, with D possibly TRBD1 on 5 matching bases. The V gene lost 2 bases and the J gene lost 4 bases, with 15 bases spanning the gap. The germline gives CDR1 SGHAT, CDR2 FQNNGV. The CDR3 loop spans 15 amino acids. The CDR3 DNA reads as TGTGCCAGCAGCTTAAATCCTTCGACAGAATACGAGCAGTACTTC. This codes for CASSLNPSTEYEQYF.

In DNA form, the CDR3 reads TGTGCCAGCAGCGTACGCGGACTAGCGGGCGTCAACAATGAGCAGTTCTTC. This encodes CASSVRGLAGVNNEQFF. This sequence joins TRBV9 and TRBJ2-1; 11 bases agree with TRBD2. The trim removed 1 base at V and 5 bases at J, leaving 8 bases unmatched. There are 17 residues in the CDR3. Germline V CDR1 and CDR2: SGDLS, YYNGEE. The whole variable domain, remainder taken from reference TRBV9 and TRBJ2-1, is DSGVTQTPKHLITATGQRVTLRCSPRSGDLSVYWYQQSLDQGLQFLIQYYNGEERAKGNILERFSAQQFPDLHSELNLSSLELGDSALYFCASSVRGLAGVNNEQFFGPGTRLTVL.

This clone was picked up one time. Other DNA sequences in the sample encode the same CDR3. J is TRBJ2-2 and V is TRBV9; possible D gene TRBD2, 6 bases. Looked up from germline, CDR1 is SGDLS and CDR2 is YYNGEE. The CDR3 runs 15 residues. The germline V and J ends were trimmed by 1 base and 5 bases, with 12 bases remaining between them. The CDR3 nucleotides read TGTGCCAGCAGCGTATCTACGGGAGTGACCGGGGAGCTGTTTTTT. Translating it yields CASSVSTGVTGELFF.

This chain joins TRBV9 and TRBJ2-1; 7 nucleotides match TRBD2. From germline, CDR1 is SGDLS and CDR2 YYNGEE. This CDR3 contains 15 residues. The J segment lost 1 base and the V segment lost 0 bases, leaving 1 base of the junction unmatched. The CDR3 loop is CASSVGGGSYNEQFF. CDR3 in DNA: TGTGCCAGCAGCGTAGGGGGAGGGTCCTACAATGAGCAGTTCTTC.

This clone was detected only once. V is TRBV11-2 and J is TRBJ2-7; 11 bases match TRBD2. Germline V gene sequence: CDR1 SGHAT, CDR2 FQNNGV. This CDR3 spans 17 amino acids. The ends lost 7 bases at V and 3 bases at J; junction bases unmatched: 14. The CDR3 region is CASNPGRWGTSGYEQYF. CDR3 nucleotides: TGTGCCAGCAACCCGGGGCGGTGGGGGACTAGCGGCTACGAGCAGTACTTC.

The rearrangement links TRBV6-5 to TRBJ2-5; no clear D. CDR3 length equals 13 residues. Germline CDR1 is MNHEY and CDR2 is SVGAGI. CDR3 sequence reads: CACRSPNQETQYF. DNA for the CDR3: TGTGCTTGCAGGTCCCCAAACCAAGAGACCCAGTACTTC.

The CDR3 region is CSVEAGGAEQYF. For the CDR3, the DNA is TGCAGCGTTGAGGCTGGCGGAGCCGAGCAGTACTTC. This chain joins TRBV29-1 and TRBJ2-7; D remains unclear. Trimming took 3 bases from V and 6 from J, leaving 12 bases between them. The CDR3 contains 12 residues. Germline CDR1 SQVTM, CDR2 ANQGSEA.

This rearrangement joins TRBV12-5 to TRBJ2-1, with D maybe TRBD2 (5 bases). The CDR3 spans 16 residues. The ends were cut back, 5 bases at V and 1 base at J, with 15 bases in the middle. Germline lookup yields CDR1 LGHNT and CDR2 FRNRAP. CDR3 bases: TGTGCTAGTGGTATTCTCACGGGCGGGTCCTACAATGAGCAGTTCTTC. As protein: CASGILTGGSYNEQFF.

The chain has TRBV14 and TRBJ2-7; D possibly corresponds to TRBD1 (5 bases). CDR3 length: 15 residues. The V gene's germline CDR1 is SGHDN and CDR2 FVKESK. Deletions cut 0 bases from V and 6 bases from J, with 15 bases between. The CDR3: CASSQDAGQVGEQYF. CDR3 nucleotide sequence: TGTGCCAGCAGCCAAGATGCCGGACAAGTCGGCGAGCAGTACTTC.

The chain employs TRBV5-1 and TRBJ2-7; 7 bases map to TRBD2. The germline gives CDR1 SGHRS, CDR2 YFSETQ. Losses at the gene ends were 0 bases for V and 0 bases for J; bases not matched to a gene: 3. The CDR3 is 15 amino acids. The CDR3 spells CASSLVGGSSYEQYF. The CDR3 DNA sequence: TGCGCCAGCAGCTTGGTGGGCGGGAGCTCCTACGAGCAGTACTTC.

In its sample, this clone was seen a few times. The sample carries other DNA sequences with the same CDR3. The rearrangement links TRBV5-1 to TRBJ1-6; D is unresolved. This CDR3 comprises 12 residues. V was trimmed by 2 bases and J by 7 bases, leaving 4 bases between them. Germline CDR1 and CDR2: SGHRS and YFSETQ. The CDR3 region is CASSFQNSPLHF. The CDR3 nucleotides read TGCGCCAGCAGCTTCCAGAATTCACCCCTCCACTTT. The full variable domain, completed using reference TRBV5-1 and TRBJ1-6, is KAGVTQTPRYLIKTRGQQVTLSCSPISGHRSVSWYQQTPGQGLQFLFEYFSETQRNKGNFPGRFSGRQFSNSRSEMNVSTLELGDSALYLCASSFQNSPLHFGNGTRLTVT.